The 2 T cell receptor beta chains below all came from one sample that was sequenced in a study of low-dose radiotherapy and immunotherapy resistance in tumors. Priming of first-strand cDNA relied on TRAV- and TRBV-specific primers (covering alpha and beta chains). Using a constant-region primer together with a V-primer adapter, TCRs were subjected to approximately 20 PCR cycles of amplification. One entry per CDR3 protein, called by TCRdb with MiXCR from the reads. This table has about 80,000 distinct CDR3 sequences, around 17% appearing once. The time point denotes: after trial treatment. Treatment specified: LDRT plus nivolumab, ipilimumab, low-dose cyclophosphamide and aspirin (RACIN trial). Sequences were derived from PBMCs, sampled after low-dose radiotherapy plus immunotherapy. The receptors come from a male donor with prostate cancer.

This clonotype was recorded at least ten times. The gene calls are TRBV30 and TRBJ1-1; TRBD1 matches at 8 bases. Germline V gene sequence: CDR1 GTSNPN, CDR2 SVGIG (reference sequence). The V segment lost 8 bases and the J segment 0 bases; nucleotides outside the gene matches: 5. CDR3 length: 13 residues. The CDR3 loop is CAQKQGVNTEAFF. Here the CDR3 DNA reads TGTGCCCAGAAACAGGGGGTGAACACTGAAGCTTTCTTT.

In this sample, this clonotype turned up many times. The J gene is TRBJ2-5, the V gene TRBV5-4, with 8 positions matching TRBD2. The germline V gene encodes CDR1 SGHNT and CDR2 YYREEE (reference sequence). V lost 1 base, J lost 1 base, and 9 bases stayed unmatched. CDR3 length: 17 residues. The CDR3 DNA reads as TGTGCCAGCAGCTTGCCTTATCCTAGCGGGTCCCAAGAGACCCAGTACTTC. Translation: CASSLPYPSGSQETQYF.